This TCR beta chain was identified in a study of blood T cell repertoires in COVID-19. Study context: Samples of COVID-19 (acute and convalescent) were obtained from the United States, Italy and Spain. T cells, B-cell-depleted T cells, or PBMCs supplied cDNA or gDNA.

This clone occurred a few times. Sequencing was performed with immunoSEQ multiplex PCR; in TCRdb, only in-frame clones are kept and a portion is missing. Of around 230,000 clones in the sample, approximately 90% are singletons; the top ten hold more than 3.5%. Allocation to cohorts depended on clinical history reported by the participants. The clonotype originates from a woman aged 40 to 55 with acute COVID-19. The specimen sequenced was PBMCs or T cells enriched from blood (not recorded which).

The CDR3: CSASVQGARSMNTEAFF. The CDR3 region has the DNA TGCAGTGCTAGTGTTCAGGGGGCACGGTCTATGAACACTGAAGCTTTCTTT. The chain combines TRBV20-1 with TRBJ1-1; TRBD1 agrees at 8 bases. J lost 0 bases, V lost 3 bases, and 12 bases had no gene match. The germline gives CDR1 DFQATT, CDR2 SNEGSKA (reference sequence). The CDR3 loop spans 17 amino acids.